The subject of this entry is one T cell receptor beta chain. What it binds is not known. The data originate from a study of PD-1 blockade in classical Hodgkin lymphoma. Study-level information: Intravenous delivery of nivolumab at 3 mg/kg to patients occurred every 2 weeks.

Time point meaning: cycle 4 day 1 (C4D1), after around six weeks of nivolumab. Patients all relapsed after autologous stem cell transplantation, and there was variation in brentuximab vedotin exposure. Study findings and constraints: Those starting nivolumab under 1 year post-ASCT were excluded. Possible causes of repertoire differences, disease activity or prior therapy, remain undefined. Newly diagnosed patients reportedly had lower baseline TCR diversity than healthy donors.

CDR3 length equals 13 residues. Germline-derived CDR1 and CDR2 are SGHAT and FQNNGV. J was trimmed by 10 bases and V by 6 bases; bases with no gene match: 5. The assay was immunoSEQ multiplex PCR, and TCRdb's table has in-frame clones only and misses some. In the table there are 23,000 or so clones, 81% of which are singletons. This sample comprised peripheral blood mononuclear cells (PBMCs), obtained before the fourth cycle of nivolumab. V gene TRBV11-2 combines with J gene TRBJ1-6; 8 positions match TRBD1. This TCR derives from a human donor with classical Hodgkin lymphoma. As DNA, the CDR3 is TGTGCCAGCAGTTCCGACAGGGGATCACCCCTCCACTTT. This codes for CASSSDRGSPLHF.